One TCR beta chain is described in this entry. Antigen: not known. This CDR3 comprises 15 residues. V was pared by 0 bases and J by 2 bases, with 11 bases between. Germline CDR1 LNHDA, CDR2 SQIVND (reference sequence). This entry is derived from a study of cytomegalovirus exposure and HLA in healthy donors. About the study: A later analysis reported the 100 to 150 validation repertoires used the same platform as the approximately 650 first-cohort repertoires.

Study-wide findings and caveats: Altogether, about 160 TCR beta chains were recorded as cytomegalovirus-associated. Diagnosis of cytomegalovirus status made by the classifier reportedly showed high specificity and sensitivity.

TCRdb keeps only in-frame clones here, not all; method: immunoSEQ multiplex PCR. Here the sample spans 250,000 to 350,000 clones, 86% being singletons. Sequenced material: PBMCs. The J gene is TRBJ2-7, the V gene TRBV19, with D possibly being TRBD1 (7 bases). The sequence derives from a young woman in good health and CMV-seronegative. The CDR3 protein is CASSIEEGAPYEQYF. The CDR3 DNA follows: TGTGCCAGTAGTATAGAGGAGGGGGCCCCCTACGAGCAGTACTTC.